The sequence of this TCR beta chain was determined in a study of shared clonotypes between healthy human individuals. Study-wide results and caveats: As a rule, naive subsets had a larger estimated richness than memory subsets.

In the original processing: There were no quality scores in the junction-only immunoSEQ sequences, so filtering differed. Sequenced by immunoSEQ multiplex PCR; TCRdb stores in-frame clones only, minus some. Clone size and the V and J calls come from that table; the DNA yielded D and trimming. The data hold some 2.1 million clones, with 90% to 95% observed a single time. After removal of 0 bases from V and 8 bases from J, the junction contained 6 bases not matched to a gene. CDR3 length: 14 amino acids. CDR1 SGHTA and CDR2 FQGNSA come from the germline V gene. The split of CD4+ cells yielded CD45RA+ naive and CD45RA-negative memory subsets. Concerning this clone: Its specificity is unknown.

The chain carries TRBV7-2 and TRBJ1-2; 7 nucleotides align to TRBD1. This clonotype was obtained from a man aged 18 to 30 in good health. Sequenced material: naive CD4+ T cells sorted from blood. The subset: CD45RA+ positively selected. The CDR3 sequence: CASSLARDSQGYTF. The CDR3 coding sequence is TGTGCCAGCAGCTTAGCACGGGACAGTCAGGGCTACACCTTC.